Listed below are T cell receptor beta chains from one sample, sequenced in a study of multiple sclerosis patients with progressive multifocal leukoencephalopathy. Data came from immunoSEQ multiplex PCR; TCRdb stores just in-frame clones and leaves some out. The table includes approximately 26,000 clones, 88% detected once. Material for sequencing was PBMCs. Every receptor here comes from a human donor with multiple sclerosis. The CDR3 runs from the conserved cysteine through the conserved F or W. Fields, in order: CDR3 length, clone size, J gene, D gene, V gene, CDR3 protein, CDR3 DNA. A D gene is named only where the DNA matches it firmly. Expanded clones are given a class, and other clones once, few, many or no size at all.

>15|-|TRBJ1-5|TRBD1|TRBV7-8
CASTQGAYSNQPQHF
TGTGCCAGCACCCAGGGGGCATATAGCAATCAGCCCCAGCATTTT
>18|-|TRBJ2-1|-|TRBV7-3
CASSPSGVGGPVEGEQFF
TGTGCCAGCAGCCCAAGTGGGGTTGGCGGGCCCGTGGAGGGTGAGCAGTTCTTC
>14|once|TRBJ1-4|-|TRBV18
CASSPQNLNEKLFF
TGTGCCAGCTCACCACAGAATCTTAATGAAAAACTGTTTTTT
>15|-|TRBJ2-1|TRBD2|TRBV11-3
CASSHSGGAIYEQFF
TGTGCCAGCAGCCACAGCGGGGGGGCCATTTATGAGCAGTTCTTC
>15|once|TRBJ2-2|-|TRBV6-5
CASSYDRSYTGELFF
TGTGCCAGCAGTTACGACAGATCTTACACCGGGGAGCTGTTTTTT
>16|-|TRBJ1-4|-|TRBV9
CASSGRLEADREKLFF
TGTGCCAGCAGCGGAAGGCTGGAGGCAGATCGCGAAAAACTGTTTTTT
>15|-|TRBJ2-5|-|TRBV9
CASSVGPRGAETQYF
TGTGCCAGCAGCGTAGGACCCCGGGGGGCTGAGACCCAGTACTTC
>15|-|TRBJ2-3|TRBD2|TRBV7-8
CASRSGVPPTDTQYF
TGTGCCAGCAGAAGCGGGGTCCCCCCCACAGATACGCAGTATTTT
>13|-|TRBJ2-1|-|TRBV7-7
CASSLDRYNEQFF
TGTGCTAGCAGCCTAGACCGTTACAATGAGCAGTTCTTC
>15|-|TRBJ1-4|-|TRBV7-9
CASSLEEATNEKLFF
TGTGCCAGCAGCTTGGAGGAGGCAACTAATGAAAAACTGTTTTTT
>13|-|TRBJ1-2|TRBD1|TRBV6-5
CASSYRDSYGYTF
TGTGCCAGCAGTTACCGGGACAGCTATGGCTACACCTTC
>11|once|TRBJ1-1|-|TRBV25-1
CASRGNTEAFF
TGTGCCAGCAGAGGGAACACTGAAGCTTTCTTT
>13|-|TRBJ2-1|-|TRBV6-1
CASSDRPYNEQFF
TGTGCCAGCAGTGACAGGCCCTACAATGAGCAGTTCTTC
>15|-|TRBJ2-1|TRBD2|TRBV5-1
CASSFSGGAPNEQFF
TGCGCCAGCAGCTTTAGCGGGGGGGCCCCCAATGAGCAGTTCTTC
>16|few|TRBJ1-1|-|TRBV7-2
CASSLAGAGVFTEAFF
TGTGCCAGCAGCTTAGCGGGGGCAGGGGTTTTCACTGAAGCTTTCTTT
>9|-|TRBJ2-5|-|TRBV19
CASSETQYF
TGTGCCAGTAGCGAGACCCAGTACTTC
>15|-|TRBJ2-7|-|TRBV7-2
CASSLETSPGSEQYF
TGTGCCAGCAGCTTAGAGACCTCCCCGGGAAGCGAGCAGTACTTC
>15|-|TRBJ1-6|-|TRBV7-2
CASSLQGTRGSPLHF
TGTGCCAGCAGCTTACAGGGGACTCGCGGGTCACCCCTCCACTTT